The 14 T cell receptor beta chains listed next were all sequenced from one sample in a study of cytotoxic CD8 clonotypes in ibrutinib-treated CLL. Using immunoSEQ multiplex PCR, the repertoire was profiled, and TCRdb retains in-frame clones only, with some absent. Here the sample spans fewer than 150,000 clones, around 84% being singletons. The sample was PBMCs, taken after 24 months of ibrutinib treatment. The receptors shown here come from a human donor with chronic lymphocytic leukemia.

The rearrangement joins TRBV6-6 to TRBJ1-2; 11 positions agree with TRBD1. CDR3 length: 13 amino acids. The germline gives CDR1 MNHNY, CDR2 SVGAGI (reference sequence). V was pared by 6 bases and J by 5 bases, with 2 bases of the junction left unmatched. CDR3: CASRGTGGYGYTF. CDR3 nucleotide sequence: TGTGCCAGCAGGGGGACAGGGGGTTATGGCTACACCTTC.

This CDR3 is CASSPARAGSYNEQFF. In nucleotides, the CDR3 is TGTGCCAGCAGCCCAGCGAGGGCAGGCTCCTACAATGAGCAGTTCTTC. The rearrangement uses TRBV7-6 and TRBJ2-1; D might be TRBD2 (5 bases). Trimming cost V 5 bases and J 0 bases, with 14 bases left between them. The CDR3 has 16 amino acids. Germline CDR1 and CDR2: SGHVS and FNYEAQ.

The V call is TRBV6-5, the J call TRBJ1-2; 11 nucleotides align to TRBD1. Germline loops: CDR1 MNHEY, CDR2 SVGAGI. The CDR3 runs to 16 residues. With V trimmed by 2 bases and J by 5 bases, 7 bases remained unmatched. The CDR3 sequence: CASSYQPGQGVYGYTF. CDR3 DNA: TGTGCCAGCAGTTACCAGCCGGGACAGGGGGTTTATGGCTACACCTTC.

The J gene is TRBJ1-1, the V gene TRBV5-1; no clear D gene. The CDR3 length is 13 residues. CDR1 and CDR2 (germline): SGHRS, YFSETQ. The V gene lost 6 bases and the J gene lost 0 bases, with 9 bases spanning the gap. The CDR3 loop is CASTSQMNTEAFF. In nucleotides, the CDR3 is TGCGCCAGCACCTCACAGATGAACACTGAAGCTTTCTTT.

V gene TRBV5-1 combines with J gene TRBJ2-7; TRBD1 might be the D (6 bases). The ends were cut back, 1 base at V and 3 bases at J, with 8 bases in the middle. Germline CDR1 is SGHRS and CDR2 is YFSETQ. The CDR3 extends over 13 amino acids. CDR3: CASSLFRGYEQYF. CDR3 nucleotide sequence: TGCGCCAGCAGCTTGTTCAGGGGCTACGAGCAGTACTTC.

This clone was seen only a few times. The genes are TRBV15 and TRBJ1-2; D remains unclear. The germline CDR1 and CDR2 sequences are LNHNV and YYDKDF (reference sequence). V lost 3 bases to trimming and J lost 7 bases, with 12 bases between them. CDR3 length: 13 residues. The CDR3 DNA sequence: TGTGCCACCAGCAGGGGGAAACAGATTGGCTACACCTTC. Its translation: CATSRGKQIGYTF.

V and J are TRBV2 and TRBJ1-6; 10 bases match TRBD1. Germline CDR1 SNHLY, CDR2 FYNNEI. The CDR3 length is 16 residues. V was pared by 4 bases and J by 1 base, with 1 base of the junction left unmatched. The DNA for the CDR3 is TGTGCCAGCAGTGGGACAGGGGGGTCCTATAATTCACCCCTCCACTTT. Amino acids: CASSGTGGSYNSPLHF.

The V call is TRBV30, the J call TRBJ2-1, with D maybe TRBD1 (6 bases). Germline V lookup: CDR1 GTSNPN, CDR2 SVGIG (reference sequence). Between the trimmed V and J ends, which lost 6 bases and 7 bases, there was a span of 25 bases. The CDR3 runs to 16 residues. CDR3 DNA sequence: TGTGCCTGCCCCCGCCTATCCGGGACAAGGCGGAATGAGCAGTTCTTC. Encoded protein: CACPRLSGTRRNEQFF.

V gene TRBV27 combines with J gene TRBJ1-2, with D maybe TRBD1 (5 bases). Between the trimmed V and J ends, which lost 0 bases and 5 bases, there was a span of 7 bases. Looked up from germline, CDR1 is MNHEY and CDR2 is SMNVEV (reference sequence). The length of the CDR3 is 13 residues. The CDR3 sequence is CASSLSGGYGYTF. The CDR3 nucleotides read TGTGCCAGCAGTTTATCGGGGGGTTATGGCTACACCTTC.

In DNA form, the CDR3 reads TGTGCCAGCAGCAAGGACCTCTTAGACTTTGGCTACACCTTC. It codes for CASSKDLLDFGYTF. The chain joins TRBV9 to TRBJ1-2; the D is unclear. Per the germline V gene, CDR1 is SGDLS and CDR2 is YYNGEE. The length of the CDR3 is 14 residues. The V and J ends lost 4 bases and 7 bases respectively, with 17 bases between them.

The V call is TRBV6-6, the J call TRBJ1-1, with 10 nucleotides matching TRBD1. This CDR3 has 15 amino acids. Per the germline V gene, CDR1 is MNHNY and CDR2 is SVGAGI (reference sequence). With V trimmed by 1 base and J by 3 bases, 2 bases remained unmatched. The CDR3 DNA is TGTGCCAGCAGTTACTTTGGACAGGGGGACACTGAAGCTTTCTTT. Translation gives CASSYFGQGDTEAFF.

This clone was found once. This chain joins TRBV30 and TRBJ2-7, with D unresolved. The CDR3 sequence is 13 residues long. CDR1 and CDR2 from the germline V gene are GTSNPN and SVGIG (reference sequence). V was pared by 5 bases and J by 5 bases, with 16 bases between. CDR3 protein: CAWVGTTRDEQYF. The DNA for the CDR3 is TGTGCCTGGGTCGGAACCACTCGCGACGAGCAGTACTTC.

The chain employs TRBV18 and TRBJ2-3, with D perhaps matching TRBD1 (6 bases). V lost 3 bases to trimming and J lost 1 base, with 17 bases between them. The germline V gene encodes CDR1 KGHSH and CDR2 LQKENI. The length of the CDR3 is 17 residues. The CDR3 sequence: CASSPKLSGARTDTQYF. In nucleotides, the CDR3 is TGTGCCAGCTCACCGAAGTTATCAGGGGCCCGCACAGATACGCAGTATTTT.

CDR3: CASSRGLNSPLHF. The DNA of the CDR3 is TGTGCCAGCAGCAGGGGCTTAAATTCACCCCTCCACTTT. The chain is built from TRBV6-5 and TRBJ1-6; D possibly corresponds to TRBD1 (6 bases). The germline CDR1 and CDR2 sequences are MNHEY and SVGAGI. The CDR3 contains 13 residues. Between the trimmed V and J ends, which lost 6 bases and 7 bases, there was a span of 10 bases.